The 18 T cell receptor beta chains listed next were all sequenced from one sample in a study of CD8 T cells in ankylosing spondylitis. Each CDR3 protein is one row after TCRdb ran MiXCR on the 5' RACE reads. The sample consists of 200,000 to 300,000 distinct CDR3 sequences, roughly a tenth of them appearing once. The source material was blood, either unsorted or a sorted T cell fraction (not recorded which). The receptors shown here come from a male donor with ankylosing spondylitis or in good health (not recorded which).

In this sample, this clonotype turned up many times. The chain uses TRBV7-7 and TRBJ2-7; D gene uncertain. CDR3 length equals 14 residues. Trimming took off 1 base at V and 0 bases at J, with 7 bases between the two ends. Per the germline V gene, CDR1 is SSHAT and CDR2 is FNYEAQ (reference sequence). The CDR3 sequence is CASSLERSSYEQYF. The CDR3 DNA sequence: TGTGCCAGCAGCTTAGAAAGGAGCTCCTACGAGCAGTACTTC.

At least ten counts were recorded for this clonotype. The J gene is TRBJ2-1, the V gene TRBV30; the D gene is possibly TRBD2 (6 bases). The germline V gene encodes CDR1 GTSNPN and CDR2 SVGIG (reference sequence). V dropped 4 bases and J dropped 2 bases, with 12 bases sitting between them. The CDR3 has 14 amino acids. The CDR3 reads CAWNRRDPYNEQFF. CDR3 sequence (DNA): TGTGCCTGGAATAGGCGGGACCCCTACAATGAGCAGTTCTTC.

This clonotype was recorded at least ten times. The V call is TRBV19, the J call TRBJ2-7; D unclear. CDR1 and CDR2 (germline): LNHDA, SQIVND (reference sequence). This CDR3 contains 13 residues. The V end was cut by 3 bases, the J end by 5 bases, with 11 bases between. The CDR3 bases are TGTGCCAGTAGTATTCGGGCCAGGAACGAGCAGTACTTC. Its protein is CASSIRARNEQYF.

This clonotype was seen ten or more times. J is TRBJ1-2 and V is TRBV29-1; D gene ambiguous. Germline assignment: CDR1 SQVTM and CDR2 ANQGSEA. V was shortened by 5 bases and J by 6 bases, with 10 bases between the two germline ends. The length of the CDR3 is 11 residues. DNA for the CDR3: TGCAGCGTTCTGGTTACCCATGGCTACACCTTC. Amino acid sequence: CSVLVTHGYTF.

The V and J genes are TRBV4-2 and TRBJ2-5; D is perhaps TRBD2 (6 bases). The CDR3 runs 16 residues. Trimming left V 4 bases short and J 0 bases short, with 15 bases between. Germline assignment: CDR1 LGHNA and CDR2 YNFKEQ. The CDR3: CASSPGGAGDQETQYF. The CDR3 nucleotides read TGTGCCAGCAGCCCGGGCGGGGCAGGCGACCAAGAGACCCAGTACTTC.

This clonotype was picked up many times. The chain joins TRBV27 to TRBJ1-2; 8 bases are a match to TRBD1. The junction had 15 bases not matched to a gene; V was cut back by 4 bases and J by 5 bases. This CDR3 region has 17 residues. The germline CDR1 and CDR2 sequences are MNHEY and SMNVEV (reference sequence). The CDR3 sequence is CASSSGQVLRLGYGYTF. As DNA, the CDR3 is TGTGCCAGCAGTTCGGGACAGGTTTTAAGGCTTGGGTATGGCTACACCTTC.

This clonotype was counted at least ten times. V is TRBV5-1 and J is TRBJ2-5, with 7 bases lining up with TRBD2. The CDR3 contains 15 residues. Germline CDR1 reads SGHRS; CDR2 reads YFSETQ. V lost 7 bases and J lost 5; bases outside the gene matches: 14. In nucleotides, the CDR3 is TGCGCCAGCGGGCTGACGGGAGGACGTGGGGAGACCCAGTACTTC. This encodes CASGLTGGRGETQYF.

This clonotype appeared many times. The rearrangement uses TRBV6-2 or TRBV6-3 and TRBJ2-2, with a weak D call TRBD2 (5 bases). V was trimmed by 7 bases and J by 2 bases, leaving 11 bases between them. The CDR3 length is 14 residues. The germline gives CDR1 MNHEY, CDR2 SVGEGT. CDR3 DNA sequence: TGTGCCAGCACCCTCGGGATTAACACCGGGGAGCTGTTTTTT. Translating it yields CASTLGINTGELFF.

This clonotype has a count of ten or more. The chain carries TRBV20-1 and TRBJ1-1, with 8 bases identical to TRBD1. With V trimmed by 5 bases and J by 7 bases, 6 bases remained unmatched. This CDR3 is 12 amino acids long. CDR1 and CDR2 from the germline V gene are DFQATT and SNEGSKA (reference sequence). The CDR3 DNA reads as TGCAGTGCTTGGACAGGGAGGGATGAAGCTTTCTTT. Translated, it gives CSAWTGRDEAFF.

This clonotype was observed at least ten times. The rearrangement links TRBV11-1 to TRBJ2-1; D remains unclear. The V and J ends lost 2 bases and 5 bases respectively, with 4 bases between them. CDR1 and CDR2 from the germline V gene are SGHAT and FQDESV (reference sequence). The CDR3 runs to 12 residues. CDR3 amino acids: CASSLPHNEQFF. CDR3 nucleotides: TGTGCCAGCAGCTTACCTCACAATGAGCAGTTCTTC.

This clonotype came up a few times. This CDR3 reads CSVGQGGYTEAFF. CDR3 sequence (DNA): TGCAGCGTTGGACAGGGAGGGTACACTGAAGCTTTCTTT. This chain links TRBV29-1 with TRBJ1-1, with 7 bases fitting TRBD1. The V gene's germline CDR1 is SQVTM and CDR2 ANQGSEA. This CDR3 region has 13 residues. Unmatched junction bases numbered 5, after V lost 4 bases and J lost 3 bases.

Many counts were recorded for this clonotype. This sequence joins TRBV20-1 and TRBJ1-2; possible D gene TRBD1, 6 bases. Germline loops: CDR1 DFQATT, CDR2 SNEGSKA (reference sequence). This CDR3 contains 13 residues. V was trimmed by 6 bases and J by 1 base, leaving 12 bases between them. The CDR3 region is CSAAVDSNYGYTF. CDR3 coding DNA: TGCAGTGCGGCTGTGGACAGTAACTATGGCTACACCTTC.

The chain employs TRBV10-2 and TRBJ1-2, with D unclear. This CDR3 is 17 amino acids long. Trimming stripped 2 bases from V and 0 bases from J, with 16 bases between. Looked up from germline, CDR1 is WSHSY and CDR2 is SAAADI. In DNA, the CDR3 is TGCGCCAGCAGTGAGGGCATAGGGCGGCAGACTAACTATGGCTACACCTTC. It specifies CASSEGIGRQTNYGYTF.

The table lists this clonotype with many counts. One junction end disagrees with the germline gene, perhaps due to a read error. The CDR3 nucleotides read TGTGCCAGCAGCTGGGACAGCTCCTACGAGCAGTACTTC. Its translation: CASSWDSSYEQYF. The gene calls are TRBV5-1 and TRBJ2-7; the match to TRBD1 covers 7 bases. In germline, CDR1 is SGHRS, CDR2 YFSETQ. The CDR3 is made up of 13 amino acids.

This clonotype was picked up a small number of times. V gene TRBV6-1 combines with J gene TRBJ2-1; possibly TRBD1 for D (5 bases). This CDR3 has 15 residues. V was shortened by 6 bases and J by 7 bases, with 19 bases between the two germline ends. The V gene's germline CDR1 is MNHNS and CDR2 SASEGT. The CDR3 DNA follows: TGTGCCAGCAGACCAGGGATCCGAGTTTTAAATGAGCAGTTCTTC. Translating gives CASRPGIRVLNEQFF.

At least ten counts were recorded for this clonotype. Here the CDR3 DNA reads TGTGCCAGCAGTTACCGCAGGGGAGTGGATCTGAACACTGAAGCTTTCTTT. Translation: CASSYRRGVDLNTEAFF. The chain has TRBV6-5 and TRBJ1-1; D might be TRBD1 (6 bases). V was trimmed by 2 bases and J by 0 bases, leaving 16 bases between them. The germline V gene encodes CDR1 MNHEY and CDR2 SVGAGI. The CDR3 runs to 17 residues.

The sample holds many counts of this clonotype. The genes are TRBV25-1 and TRBJ2-7, with D unclear. Germline V lookup: CDR1 MGHDK, CDR2 SYGVNS. Trimming left V 5 bases short and J 3 bases short, with 14 bases between. There are 14 residues in the CDR3. CDR3 amino acids: CASSPFTPNYEQYF. The CDR3 DNA sequence: TGTGCCAGCAGTCCCTTTACTCCGAACTACGAGCAGTACTTC.

V is TRBV2 and J is TRBJ2-2; tentatively, D is TRBD1 (5 bases). The ends were cut back, 6 bases at V and 1 base at J, with 6 bases in the middle. The CDR3 has 13 residues. The V gene's germline CDR1 is SNHLY and CDR2 FYNNEI. The CDR3 loop is CASRTENTGELFF. The CDR3 DNA is TGTGCCAGCAGGACAGAGAACACCGGGGAGCTGTTTTTT.